The 23 T cell receptor beta chains listed next were all sequenced from one sample in a study of spatial heterogeneity in lung cancer. From the 5' RACE reads, TCRdb called clonotypes with MiXCR, one entry per CDR3 protein. Here the sample spans tens of thousands of distinct CDR3 sequences, approximately 12% being singletons. Documented time point: sample taken at primary tumor resection. This sample comprised PBMCs, obtained at surgery. The receptor source for this set is a male donor with early-stage non-small cell lung cancer.

This chain connects TRBV7-3 to TRBJ2-3; D gene unclear. Germline V gives CDR1 SGHTA, CDR2 FQGTGA. Trimming pared 0 bases from V and 5 bases from J, leaving 12 bases between. The CDR3 spans 15 residues. This CDR3 reads CASSLTTPRIDTQYF. The CDR3 region has the DNA TGTGCCAGCAGCTTAACCACCCCCAGGATAGATACGCAGTATTTT.

The chain couples TRBV7-2 to TRBJ2-7; D remains ambiguous. Germline values: CDR1 SGHTA, CDR2 FQGNSA. V lost 5 bases, J lost 4 bases, and 18 bases lay in between. CDR3 length: 15 amino acids. The CDR3 DNA reads TGTGCCAGCAGCCCCCTACCGGGCTCCTCATACGAGCAGTACTTC. Translated, it gives CASSPLPGSSYEQYF.

The chain carries TRBV7-8 and TRBJ2-5, with D tentatively TRBD1 (6 bases). CDR1 and CDR2 (germline): SGHVS, FQNEAQ. The V and J ends lost 1 base and 3 bases respectively, with 9 bases between them. CDR3 length: 14 residues. The CDR3 DNA follows: TGTGCCAGCAGCTTAGGGACAGTAGAAGAGACCCAGTACTTC. Protein sequence: CASSLGTVEETQYF.

This chain links TRBV7-6 with TRBJ2-3, with TRBD1 identical over 7 bases. CDR1 is SGHVS and CDR2 is FNYEAQ in the germline V gene. CDR3 length equals 16 residues. The V segment lost 4 bases and the J segment 0 bases; nucleotides outside the gene matches: 7. The CDR3 coding sequence is TGTGCCAGCAGCTCCGGGGACAGTCCTAGCACAGATACGCAGTATTTT. Amino acid sequence: CASSSGDSPSTDTQYF. The full variable domain, its missing parts supplied by reference TRBV7-6 and TRBJ2-3, is GAGVSQSPRYKVTKRGQDVALRCDPISGHVSLYWYRQALGQGPEFLTYFNYEAQQDKSGLPNDRFSAERPEGSISTLTIQRTEQRDSAMYRCASSSGDSPSTDTQYFGPGTRLTVL.

The chain is built from TRBV7-2 and TRBJ2-7; 10 nucleotides line up with TRBD1. J gave up 6 bases and V 1 base, and 9 bases lay outside the gene matches. Looked up from germline, CDR1 is SGHTA and CDR2 is FQGNSA. This CDR3 comprises 16 residues. The CDR3 DNA sequence: TGTGCCAGCAGCTTAGTTGGGACAGGGGCTATGGTCGAGCAGTACTTC. Translating gives CASSLVGTGAMVEQYF.

This clonotype has more than one count but fewer than ten. V and J are TRBV5-5 and TRBJ2-7; 8 nucleotides align to TRBD1. Trimming at V came to 4 bases and at J to 6 bases, leaving 12 bases not matched to a gene. The CDR3 covers 15 residues. Germline lookup yields CDR1 SGHKS and CDR2 YYEKEE (reference sequence). The CDR3 loop is CASSPNGQGVGEQYF. The CDR3 nucleotides are TGTGCCAGCAGCCCCAACGGACAGGGCGTGGGCGAGCAGTACTTC.

The sample holds a few counts of this clonotype. This chain connects TRBV11-2 to TRBJ2-7, with 7 bases matching TRBD1. After removal of 5 bases from V and 0 bases from J, the junction contained 7 bases not matched to a gene. The germline gives CDR1 SGHAT, CDR2 FQNNGV. The CDR3 covers 15 residues. CDR3 amino acids: CASSEQGSLSYEQYF. The DNA of the CDR3 is TGTGCCAGCAGCGAACAGGGGTCGCTCTCCTACGAGCAGTACTTC.

The rearrangement links TRBV7-2 to TRBJ2-3, with TRBD2 identical over 10 bases. Germline V gene sequence: CDR1 SGHTA, CDR2 FQGNSA. Losses at the gene ends were 4 bases for V and 3 bases for J; bases not matched to a gene: 10. CDR3 length: 17 amino acids. This chain's CDR3 is CASSWGSSGSSTDTQYF. The DNA for the CDR3 is TGTGCCAGCAGCTGGGGATCTAGCGGGAGTTCAACAGATACGCAGTATTTT.

This clonotype was recorded many times. Here the CDR3 reads CASKRGGTGELFF. CDR3 nucleotides: TGTGCCAGCAAAAGGGGCGGCACCGGGGAGCTGTTTTTT. J is TRBJ2-2 and V is TRBV12-3 or TRBV12-4; possibly TRBD1 for D (5 bases). With 7 bases removed from V and 4 bases from J, the gap between germline ends came to 10 bases. The CDR3 is made up of 13 amino acids.

This clonotype was detected only a few times. The genes are TRBV19 and TRBJ2-5, with 7 bases identical to TRBD2. Germline V gene sequence: CDR1 LNHDA, CDR2 SQIVND (reference sequence). Trimming took 5 bases from V and 7 from J; bases not matched to a gene: 10. The CDR3 has 14 amino acids. As DNA, the CDR3 is TGTGCCAGTAGTCCCCCCGCGGGGGTAGGGACCCAGTACTTC. It codes for CASSPPAGVGTQYF.

This rearrangement joins TRBV4-2 to TRBJ2-1; TRBD2 matches at 7 bases. The germline CDR1 and CDR2 sequences are LGHNA and YNFKEQ. The CDR3 totals 16 residues. Trimming took 0 bases from V and 4 from J; bases not matched to a gene: 6. Written as DNA, the CDR3 is TGTGCCAGCAGCCAAGAACCCGGGGGGATATACAATGAGCAGTTCTTC. Translating gives CASSQEPGGIYNEQFF.

This clonotype has just a few counts. The genes are TRBV6-2 or TRBV6-3 and TRBJ1-1, with D unresolved. V was trimmed by 6 bases and J by 8 bases, leaving 25 bases between them. This CDR3 has 16 residues. Germline V lookup: CDR1 MNHEY, CDR2 SVGEGT. The CDR3 loop reads CASSSYSIGSATEAFF. CDR3 sequence (DNA): TGTGCCAGCAGCAGTTACTCGATCGGGAGCGCGACCGAAGCTTTCTTT.

This clonotype was observed a handful of times. The V gene is TRBV12-3 or TRBV12-4, the J gene TRBJ1-4, with D tentatively TRBD1 (6 bases). The CDR3 runs to 15 residues. Deletions cut 1 base from V and 14 bases from J, with 20 bases between. The CDR3 loop is CASSLEGGPRGTLFF. The CDR3 nucleotides read TGTGCCAGCAGTTTAGAGGGGGGGCCGAGGGGAACCCTGTTTTTT.

In this sample, this clonotype turned up a few times. The CDR3 nucleotides read TGCAGTGCTAGAGATTTGGTCGGAGAGCAGTTCTTC. Translating gives CSARDLVGEQFF. This chain uses TRBV20-1 with TRBJ2-1; D gene unclear. Trimming left V 0 bases short and J 10 bases short, with 10 bases between. Germline lookup yields CDR1 DFQATT and CDR2 SNEGSKA (reference sequence). This CDR3 comprises 12 residues.

The CDR3: CASSRAALYEQYF. In DNA form, the CDR3 reads TGTGCCAGCAGCCGGGCGGCTCTCTACGAGCAGTACTTC. The J gene is TRBJ2-7, the V gene TRBV3-1; D gene uncertain. CDR3 length: 13 amino acids. CDR1 and CDR2 (germline): LGHDT, YNNKEL (reference sequence). With 4 bases removed from V and 3 bases from J, the gap between germline ends came to 10 bases.

Many counts were recorded for this clonotype. The V and J genes are TRBV19 and TRBJ2-7; 10 bases map to TRBD2. The V gene end was trimmed by 2 bases and the J gene end by 3 bases; junction bases not matched to a gene: 10. CDR1 and CDR2 (germline): LNHDA, SQIVND (reference sequence). The CDR3 sequence is 17 residues long. The CDR3 coding sequence is TGTGCCAGTAGTATACTGGCTAGCGGGGGCAGAGGCTACGAGCAGTACTTC. Protein product: CASSILASGGRGYEQYF.

The chain recombines TRBV3-1 with TRBJ2-7; D is perhaps TRBD1 (6 bases). The germline V and J ends were trimmed by 0 bases and 4 bases, with 16 bases remaining between them. Germline V gives CDR1 LGHDT, CDR2 YNNKEL (reference sequence). The CDR3 consists of 16 residues. The CDR3: CASSQDRRGSYYEQYF. The CDR3 DNA follows: TGTGCCAGCAGCCAAGACCGCAGGGGCAGTTATTACGAGCAGTACTTC.

Many counts were recorded for this clonotype. The rearrangement joins TRBV6-6 to TRBJ2-7; 15 bases are a match to TRBD2. With V trimmed by 4 bases and J by 4 bases, 11 bases remained unmatched. The germline V gene encodes CDR1 MNHNY and CDR2 SVGAGI (reference sequence). The CDR3 has 18 amino acids. The CDR3 region is CASSSHLRTSGRGYEQYF. The CDR3 DNA reads as TGTGCCAGCAGTTCGCACCTCCGGACTAGCGGGAGGGGATACGAGCAGTACTTC.

This CDR3 is CASSQDFDRGYNEQFF. The CDR3 nucleotides are TGTGCCAGCAGCCAAGATTTCGACAGGGGTTACAATGAGCAGTTCTTC. The chain recombines TRBV4-2 with TRBJ2-1, with TRBD1 matching 8 bases. CDR1 is LGHNA, CDR2 YNFKEQ, per germline. The CDR3 extends over 16 amino acids. The J segment lost 4 bases and the V segment lost 0 bases, leaving 5 bases of the junction unmatched.

This clonotype appeared a few times. The rearrangement links TRBV7-9 to TRBJ2-2; D unclear. The CDR3 contains 11 residues. V gave up 11 bases and J gave up 3 bases, with 7 bases separating them. The V gene's germline CDR1 is SEHNR and CDR2 FQNEAQ (reference sequence). CDR3 nucleotide sequence: TGTGCCTCGAAGGACACCGGGGAGCTGTTTTTT. It codes for CASKDTGELFF.

V and J are TRBV11-2 and TRBJ1-1; 10 bases match TRBD1. CDR3 length equals 16 residues. V dropped 5 bases and J dropped 4; count of bases not matched to a gene: 10. CDR1 and CDR2 (germline): SGHAT, FQNNGV. DNA for the CDR3: TGTGCCAGCAGCCCCCTGACAGGGGGCGCAGGCACTGAAGCTTTCTTT. Translation: CASSPLTGGAGTEAFF. Based on the CDR3 plus reference TRBV11-2 and TRBJ1-1, the full variable domain is EAGVAQSPRYKIIEKRQSVAFWCNPISGHATLYWYQQILGQGPKLLIQFQNNGVVDDSQLPKDRFSAERLKGVDSTLKIQPAKLEDSAVYLCASSPLTGGAGTEAFFGQGTRLTVV.

The chain employs TRBV6-5 and TRBJ2-5; 11 bases match TRBD2. Germline-derived CDR1 and CDR2 are MNHEY and SVGAGI. CDR3 length: 15 residues. V was clipped by 6 bases and J by 2 bases; unmatched bases: 5. CDR3 sequence reads: CASSLTSGRQETQYF. The CDR3 DNA reads as TGTGCCAGCAGCCTCACTAGCGGGAGACAAGAGACCCAGTACTTC.

The chain carries TRBV6-5 and TRBJ1-6; weak D call: TRBD1 (5 bases). Trimming removed 0 bases at V and 1 base at J, with 10 bases between. Germline V CDR1 and CDR2: MNHEY, SVGAGI. The CDR3 has 17 amino acids. DNA for the CDR3: TGTGCCAGCAGTTACTCGAGTCGGGGGTCCTATAATTCACCCCTCCACTTT. Amino acid sequence: CASSYSSRGSYNSPLHF.